These 30 T cell receptor beta chains came from one sample sequenced in a study of blood T cell repertoires in COVID-19. Method: immunoSEQ multiplex PCR; TCRdb's copy keeps in-frame clones and lacks some. This table has about 140,000 clones, about 85% appearing once. The sequencing input was peripheral blood. The receptors come from a human donor with COVID-19, enrolled during active disease. The donor label of this sample is uncertain.

The V call is TRBV2, the J call TRBJ2-7, with 9 positions matching TRBD2. Germline V CDR1 and CDR2: SNHLY, FYNNEI. V lost 6 bases, J lost 5 bases, and 8 bases stayed unmatched. The CDR3 is made up of 14 amino acids. The chain's CDR3 is CASRAGTSWNEQYF. Here the CDR3 DNA reads TGTGCCAGCAGAGCCGGGACTAGCTGGAACGAGCAGTACTTC.

This chain links TRBV5-1 with TRBJ2-1; 7 nucleotides line up with TRBD1. The J segment lost 10 bases and the V segment lost 0 bases, leaving 7 bases of the junction unmatched. The germline V gene has CDR1 SGHRS and CDR2 YFSETQ. The length of the CDR3 is 14 residues. CDR3 amino acids: CASSLGQGMGEQFF. The CDR3, as DNA: TGCGCCAGCAGCTTGGGACAGGGAATGGGAGAGCAGTTCTTC.

Comments on this clone: At one end, the junction sequence differs from germline, possibly due to a read error. This chain's CDR3 is CAISESASFNEQFF. In nucleotides, the CDR3 is TGTGCCATCAGTGAGTCGGCCTCCTTCAATGAGCAGTTCTTC. The chain uses TRBV10-3 and TRBJ2-1; D gene unclear. CDR3 size: 14 residues. Looked up from germline, CDR1 is ENHRY and CDR2 is SYGVKD.

This clone was seen a single time. CDR3 bases: TGTGCCAGCAGCCCGGACTACTACAATGAGCAGTTCTTC. Protein product: CASSPDYYNEQFF. The rearrangement links TRBV4-2 to TRBJ2-1; D is perhaps TRBD2 (6 bases). The CDR3 totals 13 residues. Trimming pared 4 bases from V and 3 bases from J, leaving 7 bases between. Germline CDR1 and CDR2: LGHNA and YNFKEQ.

The J gene is TRBJ2-1, the V gene TRBV13; 7 bases are shared with TRBD2. The V and J ends lost 5 bases and 8 bases, in that order; junction bases with no gene match: 9. Germline V lookup: CDR1 PRHDT, CDR2 FYEKMQ (reference sequence). CDR3 length equals 14 residues. The CDR3 loop is CASSHRTRTDEQFF. For the CDR3, the DNA is TGTGCCAGCAGCCACCGGACTAGAACCGATGAGCAGTTCTTC. Complete variable domain (other parts from reference TRBV13 and TRBJ2-1): AAGVIQSPRHLIKEKRETATLKCYPIPRHDTVYWYQQGPGQDPQFLISFYEKMQSDKGSIPDRFSAQQFSDYHSELNMSSLELGDSALYFCASSHRTRTDEQFFGPGTRLTVL.

J is TRBJ1-5 and V is TRBV10-2; TRBD1 is a possible D gene (5 bases). The germline CDR1 and CDR2 sequences are WSHSY and SAAADI. CDR3 length: 11 amino acids. The ends were cut back, 10 bases at V and 7 bases at J, with 11 bases in the middle. In nucleotides, the CDR3 is TGCGCCAACCAGGGTTCCCAGCCCCAGCATTTT. Its protein product is CANQGSQPQHF.

V gene TRBV5-1 combines with J gene TRBJ1-2, with 9 bases matching TRBD1. The CDR3 extends over 16 amino acids. Unmatched junction bases numbered 11, after V lost 0 bases and J lost 8 bases. Germline lookup yields CDR1 SGHRS and CDR2 YFSETQ. Here the CDR3 reads CASSLADGTGSDGYTF. In nucleotides, the CDR3 is TGCGCCAGCAGCTTGGCTGACGGGACAGGGAGTGACGGCTACACCTTC. Full variable domain (missing parts from reference TRBV5-1 and TRBJ1-2): KAGVTQTPRYLIKTRGQQVTLSCSPISGHRSVSWYQQTPGQGLQFLFEYFSETQRNKGNFPGRFSGRQFSNSRSEMNVSTLELGDSALYLCASSLADGTGSDGYTFGSGTRLTVV.

This clone was seen more than once but under ten times. The chain carries TRBV11-3 and TRBJ2-7; D gene ambiguous. V was trimmed by 4 bases and J by 3 bases, leaving 13 bases between them. The CDR3 spans 14 residues. Germline V lookup: CDR1 SGHNT, CDR2 YENEEA. CDR3 protein: CASSSTPVNYEQYF. The CDR3 bases are TGTGCCAGCAGCTCGACACCTGTTAACTACGAGCAGTACTTC.

The chain has TRBV20-1 and TRBJ1-4; 8 bases line up with TRBD1. There are 10 residues in the CDR3. Trimming took 7 bases from V and 14 from J; bases not matched to a gene: 6. The germline V gene encodes CDR1 DFQATT and CDR2 SNEGSKA (reference sequence). The CDR3 loop reads CSVSRDRLFF. The CDR3 bases are TGCAGTGTTTCCCGGGACAGGCTGTTTTTT.

CDR3 DNA sequence: TGTGCCAGCAGCCTGGGACAGGGCGTTGAAAAACTGTTTTTT. The encoded protein is CASSLGQGVEKLFF. The chain is built from TRBV4-2 and TRBJ1-4, with 9 bases matching TRBD1. J gave up 7 bases and V 4 bases, and 4 bases lay outside the gene matches. Germline CDR1 reads LGHNA; CDR2 reads YNFKEQ. This CDR3 comprises 14 residues.

This clone was detected once. The J gene is TRBJ1-4, the V gene TRBV19; a possible D gene is TRBD1 (5 bases). V lost 5 bases, J lost 0 bases, and 16 bases lay in between. Germline values: CDR1 LNHDA, CDR2 SQIVND (reference sequence). The CDR3 totals 17 residues. The CDR3 DNA reads as TGTGCCAGTAGTGTACGACAGTTACCTGCAACTAATGAAAAACTGTTTTTT. Protein sequence: CASSVRQLPATNEKLFF.

The V call is TRBV2, the J call TRBJ2-2; possible D gene TRBD1, 5 bases. The CDR3 is 16 residues long. V lost 1 base to trimming and J lost 1 base, with 10 bases between them. Germline CDR1 and CDR2: SNHLY and FYNNEI. CDR3 region: CASSEVGHENTGELFF. In nucleotides, the CDR3 is TGTGCCAGCAGTGAAGTTGGACACGAGAACACCGGGGAGCTGTTTTTT.

This rearrangement joins TRBV12-2 to TRBJ2-3; TRBD2 is taken as the D call from the table, unchecked against the DNA. TRBV12-2 counts as a pseudogene. The length of the CDR3 is 17 residues. In DNA form, the CDR3 reads TGTGCAAGTCGCTTAGCCCGAGCTGCCGGGACTAGCGGGGGACAATATTTT. This codes for CASRLARAAGTSGGQYF.

The chain carries TRBV7-5 and TRBJ1-1; TRBD1 reflects the table's D call only, with no check against the DNA. TRBV7-5 is labeled a pseudogene. This CDR3 comprises 14 residues. CDR3 loop: CVRSPTDRNTEAFF. CDR3 nucleotides: TGTGTCAGAAGCCCGACGGACAGGAACACTGAAGCTTTCTTT.

This chain connects TRBV13 to TRBJ2-5; tentative D call: TRBD2 (5 bases). The CDR3 contains 14 residues. Deletions cut 6 bases from V and 1 base from J, with 12 bases between. Germline values: CDR1 PRHDT, CDR2 FYEKMQ (reference sequence). The CDR3 loop is CASSWERSQETQYF. For the CDR3, the DNA is TGTGCCAGCAGTTGGGAGCGAAGCCAAGAGACCCAGTACTTC.

The chain links TRBV5-8 to TRBJ2-5, with D uncertain. This CDR3 is built from 12 residues. V shed 1 base and J shed 5 bases, with 6 bases lying between them. Germline V lookup: CDR1 SGHTS, CDR2 YDEGEE. The CDR3 spells CASSLYGETQYF. In DNA, the CDR3 is TGTGCCAGCAGCTTGTACGGGGAGACCCAGTACTTC.

The chain recombines TRBV5-4 with TRBJ2-3; D is unclear. With 0 bases removed from V and 10 bases from J, the gap between germline ends came to 9 bases. The germline CDR1 and CDR2 sequences are SGHNT and YYREEE (reference sequence). The CDR3 loop spans 12 amino acids. CDR3 sequence reads: CASSLAESAQYF. CDR3 DNA: TGTGCCAGCAGCTTGGCCGAGTCGGCGCAGTATTTT.

This chain uses TRBV12-3 or TRBV12-4 with TRBJ2-1, with a tentative D call TRBD1 (6 bases). Trimming removed 2 bases at V and 9 bases at J, with 11 bases between. This CDR3 contains 13 residues. CDR3 nucleotide sequence: TGTGCCAGCAGTTTATCTAGAGGGGGTGAGCAGTTCTTC. Protein product: CASSLSRGGEQFF.

The J gene is TRBJ2-7, the V gene TRBV25-1; D possibly corresponds to TRBD2 (6 bases). V lost 7 bases to trimming and J lost 0 bases, with 10 bases between them. Germline V gene lookup returns CDR1 MGHDK and CDR2 SYGVNS. The CDR3 is 13 amino acids. In DNA, the CDR3 is TGTGCCAGCATTGGGCGGGACTCCTACGAGCAGTACTTC. It specifies CASIGRDSYEQYF.

V gene TRBV19 combines with J gene TRBJ2-5; TRBD1 aligns across 8 bases. Per germline, CDR1 LNHDA and CDR2 SQIVND (reference sequence). The V and J ends lost 6 bases and 2 bases, in that order; junction bases with no gene match: 14. CDR3 length equals 17 residues. The CDR3 loop reads CASSEGQDVRWQETQYF. The CDR3 DNA follows: TGTGCCAGTAGCGAGGGACAGGATGTCCGGTGGCAAGAGACCCAGTACTTC.

This chain joins TRBV19 and TRBJ2-2; 7 nucleotides line up with TRBD2. The CDR3 loop spans 15 amino acids. The germline V gene encodes CDR1 LNHDA and CDR2 SQIVND (reference sequence). The junction had 7 bases not matched to a gene; V was cut back by 5 bases and J by 4 bases. The CDR3 DNA reads as TGTGCCAGTAGTCCTTCGACTAGCTCCACCGGGGAGCTGTTTTTT. The encoded protein is CASSPSTSSTGELFF.

This clone showed up just a few times. The V and J genes are TRBV29-1 and TRBJ2-1; the D gene is possibly TRBD2 (5 bases). Trimming stripped 4 bases from V and 5 bases from J, with 15 bases between. This CDR3 is built from 14 residues. Germline V gene data show CDR1 as SQVTM and CDR2 as ANQGSEA. In DNA, the CDR3 is TGCAGCGTTGCCAGCGGAGACGTCGACAATGAGCAGTTCTTC. Translated, it gives CSVASGDVDNEQFF.

This clone was seen a few times. V gene TRBV14 combines with J gene TRBJ2-7, with 10 bases identical to TRBD2. The CDR3 covers 15 residues. Trimming cost V 1 base and J 4 bases; bases outside gene matches: 4. CDR1 and CDR2 from the germline V gene are SGHDN and FVKESK. As DNA, the CDR3 is TGTGCCAGCAGCCAAGCCAGCGGGGGGGCTTACGAGCAGTACTTC. Encoded protein: CASSQASGGAYEQYF.

This sequence joins TRBV6-5 and TRBJ2-7; tentatively, D is TRBD2 (6 bases). The V gene's germline CDR1 is MNHEY and CDR2 SVGAGI. This CDR3 is built from 13 residues. V lost 3 bases and J 6 bases, leaving 12 bases between the germline ends. The CDR3 is CASSYGGSREQYF. The CDR3 nucleotides are TGTGCCAGCAGTTATGGGGGGAGCCGCGAGCAGTACTTC.

This chain connects TRBV6-5 to TRBJ2-3; D is possibly TRBD2 (5 bases). Germline CDR1 is MNHEY and CDR2 is SVGAGI. V lost 0 bases, J lost 3 bases, and 10 bases lay in between. This CDR3 is built from 15 residues. This CDR3 is CASSYSRGKTDTQYF. The CDR3 DNA reads TGTGCCAGCAGTTACTCCCGAGGGAAGACAGATACGCAGTATTTT.

The J gene is TRBJ2-7, the V gene TRBV19, with TRBD2 as a possible D gene (7 bases). This CDR3 has 13 amino acids. Germline V gene data show CDR1 as LNHDA and CDR2 as SQIVND (reference sequence). Trimming stripped 4 bases from V and 8 bases from J, with 15 bases between. The CDR3 DNA is TGTGCCAGTAGTACGGAGGCGGGGGCCCAGCAGTACTTC. Its translation: CASSTEAGAQQYF. The full variable domain, its missing parts supplied by reference TRBV19 and TRBJ2-7, is DGGITQSPKYLFRKEGQNVTLSCEQNLNHDAMYWYRQDPGQGLRLIYYSQIVNDFQKGDIAEGYSVSREKKESFPLTVTSAQKNPTAFYLCASSTEAGAQQYFGPGTRLTVT.

This chain joins TRBV18 and TRBJ2-3, with D tentatively TRBD2 (6 bases). V was shortened by 1 base and J by 2 bases, with 10 bases between the two germline ends. The germline gives CDR1 KGHSH, CDR2 LQKENI. This CDR3 is built from 15 residues. CDR3 coding DNA: TGTGCCAGCTCACCACGATCGGGGGACACAGATACGCAGTATTTT. It is translated as CASSPRSGDTDTQYF.

This clone has only one observation. The rearrangement uses TRBV11-2 and TRBJ2-5; TRBD2 aligns across 9 bases. CDR1 is SGHAT, CDR2 FQNNGV, per germline. With V trimmed by 7 bases and J by 4 bases, 19 bases remained unmatched. The CDR3 extends over 18 amino acids. DNA for the CDR3: TGTGCCAGCAACCTGCGGGGGGGACTAGGGGCTTTGAGAGAGACCCAGTACTTC. Translated, it gives CASNLRGGLGALRETQYF.

The rearrangement joins TRBV19 to TRBJ1-1, with D maybe TRBD1 (5 bases). The germline V and J ends were trimmed by 3 bases and 3 bases, with 11 bases remaining between them. The CDR3 consists of 14 residues. The germline V gene encodes CDR1 LNHDA and CDR2 SQIVND (reference sequence). CDR3 sequence: CASSIQGGDTEAFF. The CDR3 DNA reads as TGTGCCAGTAGTATTCAGGGTGGGGACACTGAAGCTTTCTTT.

This rearrangement joins TRBV12-3 or TRBV12-4 to TRBJ1-5; 8 positions agree with TRBD1. CDR3 length: 13 amino acids. Trimming took 6 bases from V and 8 from J; bases not matched to a gene: 6. This chain's CDR3 is CASSINRGEPQHF. The CDR3 region has the DNA TGTGCCAGCAGCATCAACAGGGGGGAGCCCCAGCATTTT.